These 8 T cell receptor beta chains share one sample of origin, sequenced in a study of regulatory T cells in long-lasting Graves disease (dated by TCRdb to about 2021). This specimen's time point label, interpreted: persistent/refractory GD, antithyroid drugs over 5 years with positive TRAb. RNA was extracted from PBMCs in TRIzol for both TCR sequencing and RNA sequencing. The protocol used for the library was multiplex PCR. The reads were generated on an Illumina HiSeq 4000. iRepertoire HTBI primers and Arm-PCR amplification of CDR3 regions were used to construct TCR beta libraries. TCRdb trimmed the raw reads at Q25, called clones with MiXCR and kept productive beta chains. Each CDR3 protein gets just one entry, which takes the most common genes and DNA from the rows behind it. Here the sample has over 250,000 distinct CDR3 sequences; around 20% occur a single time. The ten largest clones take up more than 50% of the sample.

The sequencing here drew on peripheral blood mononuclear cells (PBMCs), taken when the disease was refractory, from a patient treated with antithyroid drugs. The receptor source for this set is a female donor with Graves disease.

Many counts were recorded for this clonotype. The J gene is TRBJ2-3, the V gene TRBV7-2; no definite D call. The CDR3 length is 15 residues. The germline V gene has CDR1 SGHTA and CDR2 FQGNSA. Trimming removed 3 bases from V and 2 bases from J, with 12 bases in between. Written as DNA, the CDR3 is TGTGCCAGCAGCTTTGATAAAGGGCCCACAGATACGCAGTATTTT. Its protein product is CASSFDKGPTDTQYF.

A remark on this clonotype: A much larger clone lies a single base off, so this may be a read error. Here the CDR3 reads CASSPRDSPPETQYF. The CDR3 nucleotides are TGTGCCAGCTCACCTCGGGACAGCCCGCCGGAGACCCAGTACTTC. The V and J genes are TRBV18 and TRBJ2-5, with 7 bases lining up with TRBD1. Germline trimming cut 3 bases from V and 5 bases from J; bases unmatched to any gene: 9. This CDR3 comprises 15 residues. Looked up from germline, CDR1 is KGHSH and CDR2 is LQKENI.

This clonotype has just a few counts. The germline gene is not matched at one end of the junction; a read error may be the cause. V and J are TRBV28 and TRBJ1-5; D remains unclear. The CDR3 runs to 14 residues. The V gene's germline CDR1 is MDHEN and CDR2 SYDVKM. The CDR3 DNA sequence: TGTGCCAGCAGTTTCGGGGTTAGCAATCAGCCCCGGCATTTT. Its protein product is CASSFGVSNQPRHF.

The CDR3 sequence: CASSSGAGAGELFF. The CDR3 nucleotides read TGTGCCAGCAGTTCGGGAGCGGGCGCCGGGGAGCTGTTTTTT. The chain couples TRBV6-9 to TRBJ2-2, with D possibly matching TRBD2 (6 bases). CDR1 MNHGY and CDR2 SVAAGI come from the germline V gene. V was shortened by 4 bases and J by 6 bases, with 12 bases between the two germline ends. The CDR3 extends over 14 amino acids.

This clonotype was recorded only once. The CDR3 loop is CASSETRGGAYTF. Written as DNA, the CDR3 is TGTGCCAGCAGTGAAACCAGGGGAGGGGCCTACACCTTC. The chain combines TRBV25-1 with TRBJ1-2; tentative D call: TRBD1 (6 bases). The V end lost 2 bases, the J end lost 10 bases, and 14 bases lay between the germline ends. The CDR3 covers 13 residues. The germline CDR1 and CDR2 sequences are MGHDK and SYGVNS.

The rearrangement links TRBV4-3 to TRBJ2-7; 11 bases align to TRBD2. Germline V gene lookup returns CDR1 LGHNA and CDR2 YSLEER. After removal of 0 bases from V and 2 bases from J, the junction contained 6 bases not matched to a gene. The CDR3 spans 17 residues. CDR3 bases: TGCGCCAGCAGCCAAGATACGGGGACTAGCGGCGCCTACGAGCAGTACTTC. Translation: CASSQDTGTSGAYEQYF.

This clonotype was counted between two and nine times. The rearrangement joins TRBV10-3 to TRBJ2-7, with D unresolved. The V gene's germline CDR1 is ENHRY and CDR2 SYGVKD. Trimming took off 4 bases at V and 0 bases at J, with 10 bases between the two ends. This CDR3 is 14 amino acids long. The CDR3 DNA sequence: TGTGCCATCAGTGTGGCAGACCTCTCCTACGAGCAGTACTTC. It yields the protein CAISVADLSYEQYF.

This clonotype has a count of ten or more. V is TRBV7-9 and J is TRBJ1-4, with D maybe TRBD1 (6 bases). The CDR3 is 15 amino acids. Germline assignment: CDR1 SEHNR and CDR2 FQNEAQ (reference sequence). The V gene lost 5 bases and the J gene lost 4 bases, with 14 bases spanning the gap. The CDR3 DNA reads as TGTGCCAGCAGCCCCCCGGGACAACTTAATGAAAAACTGTTTTTT. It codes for CASSPPGQLNEKLFF.